This T cell receptor beta chain was profiled in a study of blood T cells in healthy people across ages. Study-wide points: The study found more naive CD4+ cells and higher diversity in long-lived than aged donors. It was held that diversity estimates obtained from one million T cells represented underestimates.

Sample-barcoded 5' priming and a J-beta primer mix drove a second PCR of about 6 to 11 cycles. Each cDNA molecule, via a template-switch adaptor with 12 random nucleotides, was tagged. One entry per CDR3 protein results from TCRdb running MiXCR on the 5' RACE reads. The sample carries under 1,000,000 distinct CDR3 sequences, roughly 40% recorded once. CDR1 is SGHRS, CDR2 YFSETQ, per germline. Trimming removed 5 bases from V and 4 bases from J, with 17 bases in between. There are 15 residues in the CDR3. Every participating donor contributed 8.5 to 10 milliliters of peripheral blood through a draw. On this clonotype: The target antigen is unknown.

This receptor was identified in a man younger than 35 in good health. The sequenced material came from blood. The chain couples TRBV5-1 to TRBJ2-3; D tentatively fits TRBD1 or TRBD2 (6 bases each). The CDR3, as DNA: TGCGCCAGCAGTTACGTAGGGGGACTGGCAGATACGCAGTATTTT. Encoded protein: CASSYVGGLADTQYF. The variable domain in full, with the rest retrieved from reference TRBV5-1 and TRBJ2-3, is KAGVTQTPRYLIKTRGQQVTLSCSPISGHRSVSWYQQTPGQGLQFLFEYFSETQRNKGNFPGRFSGRQFSNSRSEMNVSTLELGDSALYLCASSYVGGLADTQYFGPGTRLTVL.